This TCR beta chain stems from a study of blood T cell repertoires in COVID-19. Study context: Samples of COVID-19 (acute and convalescent) were obtained from the United States, Italy and Spain. Sources were T cells, B-cell-depleted T cells, or PBMCs; the material itself was cDNA or gDNA.

The germline CDR1 and CDR2 sequences are MNHEY and SMNVEV (reference sequence). This CDR3 comprises 14 residues. V was cut by 6 bases and J by 0 bases, with 12 bases left in between. Original methodology: Reference gene primer amplification gave estimated nucleated cell counts. Assay used: immunoSEQ multiplex PCR; TCRdb lists only in-frame clones, some missing. V and J calls and clone size come straight from that table; D and trimming were deduced from the DNA. The profile covers almost 50,000 clones, with 84% appearing a single time and around 1.5% taken by the ten largest. V usage is TRBV27 and J usage is TRBJ2-7; perhaps TRBD2 as D (6 bases). The TCR sequence derives from a man between 45 and 60 years old with acute or convalescent COVID-19. Sequenced material: peripheral blood. For the CDR3, the DNA is TGTGCCAGCAGCGGAGGGGCCTACTCCTACGAGCAGTACTTC. It specifies CASSGGAYSYEQYF.